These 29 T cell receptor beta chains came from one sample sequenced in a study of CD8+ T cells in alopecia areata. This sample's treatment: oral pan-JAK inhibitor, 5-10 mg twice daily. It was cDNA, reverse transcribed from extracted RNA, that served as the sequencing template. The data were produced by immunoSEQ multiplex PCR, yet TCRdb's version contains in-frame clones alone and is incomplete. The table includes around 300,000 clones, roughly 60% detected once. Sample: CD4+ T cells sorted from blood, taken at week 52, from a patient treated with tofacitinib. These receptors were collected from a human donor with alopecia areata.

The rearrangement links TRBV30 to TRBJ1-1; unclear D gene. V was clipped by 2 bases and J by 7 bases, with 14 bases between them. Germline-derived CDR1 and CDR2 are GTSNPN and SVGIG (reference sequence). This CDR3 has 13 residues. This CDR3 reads CAWSIRRQSEAFF. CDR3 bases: TGTGCCTGGAGTATAAGACGCCAGAGTGAAGCTTTCTTT. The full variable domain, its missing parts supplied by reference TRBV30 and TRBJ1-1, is SQTIHQWPATLVQPVGSPLSLECTVEGTSNPNLYWYRQAAGRGLQLLFYSVGIGQISSEVPQNLSASRPQDRQFILSSKKLLLSDSGFYLCAWSIRRQSEAFFGQGTRLTVV.

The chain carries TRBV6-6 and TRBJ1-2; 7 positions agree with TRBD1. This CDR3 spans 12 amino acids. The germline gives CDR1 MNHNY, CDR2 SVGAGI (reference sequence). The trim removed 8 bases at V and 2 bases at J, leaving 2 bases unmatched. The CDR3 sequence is CASETGNYGYTF. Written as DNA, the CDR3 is TGTGCCAGCGAGACAGGGAACTATGGCTACACCTTC.

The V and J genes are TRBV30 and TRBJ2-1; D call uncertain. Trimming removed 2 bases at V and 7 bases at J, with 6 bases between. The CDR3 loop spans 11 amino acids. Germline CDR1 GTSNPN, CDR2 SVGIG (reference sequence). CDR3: CAWSKLNEQFF. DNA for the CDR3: TGTGCCTGGAGTAAGCTTAATGAGCAGTTCTTC.

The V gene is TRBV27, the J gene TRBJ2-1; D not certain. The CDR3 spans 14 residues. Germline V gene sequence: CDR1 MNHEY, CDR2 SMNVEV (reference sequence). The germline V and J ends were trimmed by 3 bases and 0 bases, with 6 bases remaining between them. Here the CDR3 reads CASSFWGSYNEQFF. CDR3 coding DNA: TGTGCCAGCAGTTTTTGGGGCTCCTACAATGAGCAGTTCTTC.

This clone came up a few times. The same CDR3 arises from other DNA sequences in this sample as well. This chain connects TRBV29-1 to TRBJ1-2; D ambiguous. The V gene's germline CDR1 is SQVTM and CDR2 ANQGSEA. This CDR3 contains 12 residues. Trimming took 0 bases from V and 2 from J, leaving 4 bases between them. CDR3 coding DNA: TGCAGCGTTGAAGAGGGGAACTATGGCTACACCTTC. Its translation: CSVEEGNYGYTF.

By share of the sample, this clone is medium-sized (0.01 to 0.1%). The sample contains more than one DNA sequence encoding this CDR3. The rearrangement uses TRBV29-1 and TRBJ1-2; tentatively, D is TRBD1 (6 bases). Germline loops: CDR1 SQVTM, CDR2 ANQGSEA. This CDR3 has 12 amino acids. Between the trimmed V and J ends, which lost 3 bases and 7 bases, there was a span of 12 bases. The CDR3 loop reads CSVDLGAGGYTF. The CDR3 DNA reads TGCAGCGTTGATCTGGGGGCGGGTGGCTACACCTTC.

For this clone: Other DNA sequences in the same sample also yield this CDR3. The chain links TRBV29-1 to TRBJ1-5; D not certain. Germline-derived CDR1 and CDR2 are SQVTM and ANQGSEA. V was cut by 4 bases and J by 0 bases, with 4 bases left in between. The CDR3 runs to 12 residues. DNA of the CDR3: TGCAGCGTTGGCGGTAGCAATCAGCCCCAGCATTTT. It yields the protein CSVGGSNQPQHF.

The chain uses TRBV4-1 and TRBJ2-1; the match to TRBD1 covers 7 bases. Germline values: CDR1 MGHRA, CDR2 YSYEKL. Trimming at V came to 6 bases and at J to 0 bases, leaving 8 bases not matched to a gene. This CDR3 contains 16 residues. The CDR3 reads CASRLDRASSYNEQFF. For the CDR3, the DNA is TGCGCCAGCAGACTAGACAGGGCGAGCTCCTACAATGAGCAGTTCTTC.

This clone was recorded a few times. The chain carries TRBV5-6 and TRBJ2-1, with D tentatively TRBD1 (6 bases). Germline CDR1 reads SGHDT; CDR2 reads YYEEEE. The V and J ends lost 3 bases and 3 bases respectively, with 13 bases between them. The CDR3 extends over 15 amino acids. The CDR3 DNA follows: TGTGCCAGCAGCTACGCTGGACAGTTCTACAATGAGCAGTTCTTC. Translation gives CASSYAGQFYNEQFF.

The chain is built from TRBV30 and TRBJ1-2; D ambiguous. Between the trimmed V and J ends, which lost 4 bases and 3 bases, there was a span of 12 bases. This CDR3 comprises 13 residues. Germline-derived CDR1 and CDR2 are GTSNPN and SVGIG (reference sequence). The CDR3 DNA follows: TGTGCCTGGACATGGGGAGGGTACTATGGCTACACCTTC. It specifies CAWTWGGYYGYTF.

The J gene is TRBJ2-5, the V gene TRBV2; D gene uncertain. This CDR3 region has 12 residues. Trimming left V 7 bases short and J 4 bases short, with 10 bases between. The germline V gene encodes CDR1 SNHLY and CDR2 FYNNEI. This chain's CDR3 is CASTVSTETQYF. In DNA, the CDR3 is TGTGCCAGCACCGTTTCGACAGAGACCCAGTACTTC.

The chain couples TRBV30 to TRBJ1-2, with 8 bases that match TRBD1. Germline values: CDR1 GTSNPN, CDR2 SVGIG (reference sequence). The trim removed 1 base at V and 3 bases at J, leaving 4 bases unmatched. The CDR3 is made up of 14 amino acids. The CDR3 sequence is CAWSEDRAYYGYTF. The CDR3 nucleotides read TGTGCCTGGAGTGAGGACAGGGCATACTATGGCTACACCTTC.

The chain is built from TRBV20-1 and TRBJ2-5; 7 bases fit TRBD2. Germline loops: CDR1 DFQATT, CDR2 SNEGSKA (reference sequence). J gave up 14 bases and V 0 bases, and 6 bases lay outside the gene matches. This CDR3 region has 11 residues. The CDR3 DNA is TGCAGTGCTAGAGATAGGGACTATAACTACTTC. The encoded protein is CSARDRDYNYF.

The CDR3 spells CASSQVSSLSYEQYF. The CDR3 DNA is TGCGCCAGCAGCCAAGTCTCTTCTCTGAGCTACGAGCAGTACTTC. The gene calls are TRBV4-1 and TRBJ2-7; D remains ambiguous. The CDR3 contains 15 residues. Trimming left V 1 base short and J 3 bases short, with 13 bases between. Germline V lookup: CDR1 MGHRA, CDR2 YSYEKL.

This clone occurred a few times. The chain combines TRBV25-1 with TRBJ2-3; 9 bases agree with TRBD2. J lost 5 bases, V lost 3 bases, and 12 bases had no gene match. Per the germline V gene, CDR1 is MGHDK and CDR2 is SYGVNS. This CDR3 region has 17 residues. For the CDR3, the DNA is TGTGCCAGCAGTGACGTTCGGCGGGGGGGGCCCAGAGATACGCAGTATTTT. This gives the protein CASSDVRRGGPRDTQYF.

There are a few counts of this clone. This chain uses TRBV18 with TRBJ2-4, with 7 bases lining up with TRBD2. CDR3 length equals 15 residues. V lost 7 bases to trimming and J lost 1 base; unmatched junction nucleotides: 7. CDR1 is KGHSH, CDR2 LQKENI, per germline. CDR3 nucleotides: TGTGCCAGCTGGGGACGGCGGGGGGCCAAAAACATTCAGTACTTC. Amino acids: CASWGRRGAKNIQYF. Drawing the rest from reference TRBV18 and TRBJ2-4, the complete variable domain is NAGVMQNPRHLVRRRGQEARLRCSPMKGHSHVYWYRQLPEEGLKFMVYLQKENIIDESGMPKERFSAEFPKEGPSILRIQQVVRGDSAAYFCASWGRRGAKNIQYFGAGTRLSVL.

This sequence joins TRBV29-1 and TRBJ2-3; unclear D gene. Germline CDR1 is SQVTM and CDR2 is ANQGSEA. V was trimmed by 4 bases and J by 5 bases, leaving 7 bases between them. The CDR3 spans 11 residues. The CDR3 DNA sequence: TGCAGCGTTGGTAAGATAGATACGCAGTATTTT. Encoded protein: CSVGKIDTQYF.

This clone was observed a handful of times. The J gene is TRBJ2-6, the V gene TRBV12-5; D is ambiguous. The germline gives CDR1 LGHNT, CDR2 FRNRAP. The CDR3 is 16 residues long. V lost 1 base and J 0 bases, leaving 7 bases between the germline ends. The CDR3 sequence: CASGLGQLSGANVLTF. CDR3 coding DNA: TGTGCTAGTGGTTTGGGGCAGCTCTCTGGGGCCAACGTCCTGACTTTC. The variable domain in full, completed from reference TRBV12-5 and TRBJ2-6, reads DARVTQTPRHKVTEMGQEVTMRCQPILGHNTVFWYRQTMMQGLELLAYFRNRAPLDDSGMPKDRFSAEMPDATLATLKIQPSEPRDSAVYFCASGLGQLSGANVLTFGAGSRLTVL.

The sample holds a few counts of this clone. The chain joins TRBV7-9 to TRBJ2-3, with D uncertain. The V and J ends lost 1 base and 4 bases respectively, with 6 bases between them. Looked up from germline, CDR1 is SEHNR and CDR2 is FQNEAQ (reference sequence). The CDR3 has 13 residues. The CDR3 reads CASSLGSADTQYF. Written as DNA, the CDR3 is TGTGCCAGCAGCTTAGGTTCGGCAGATACGCAGTATTTT.

CDR3 loop: CAWSVNSRNQPQHF. The CDR3 DNA reads as TGTGCCTGGAGTGTAAACAGTCGCAATCAGCCCCAGCATTTT. The chain combines TRBV30 with TRBJ1-5; D is unresolved. Germline V CDR1 and CDR2: GTSNPN, SVGIG (reference sequence). This CDR3 has 14 residues. V lost 0 bases and J 2 bases, leaving 8 bases between the germline ends. The full variable domain, in which reference TRBV30 and TRBJ1-5 provide the parts outside the CDR3, is SQTIHQWPATLVQPVGSPLSLECTVEGTSNPNLYWYRQAAGRGLQLLFYSVGIGQISSEVPQNLSASRPQDRQFILSSKKLLLSDSGFYLCAWSVNSRNQPQHFGDGTRLSIL.

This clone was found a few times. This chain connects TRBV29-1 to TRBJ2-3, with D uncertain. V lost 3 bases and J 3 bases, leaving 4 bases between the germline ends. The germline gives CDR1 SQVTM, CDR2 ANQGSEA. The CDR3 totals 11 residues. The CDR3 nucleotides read TGCAGCGTTGAGCGGACAGATACGCAGTATTTT. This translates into CSVERTDTQYF.

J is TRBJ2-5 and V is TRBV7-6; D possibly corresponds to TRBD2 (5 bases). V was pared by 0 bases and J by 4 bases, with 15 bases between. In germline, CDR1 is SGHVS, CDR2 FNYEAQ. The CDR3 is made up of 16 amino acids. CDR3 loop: CASSLAFGLVSETQYF. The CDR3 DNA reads TGTGCCAGCAGCTTAGCGTTCGGACTGGTCTCAGAGACCCAGTACTTC.

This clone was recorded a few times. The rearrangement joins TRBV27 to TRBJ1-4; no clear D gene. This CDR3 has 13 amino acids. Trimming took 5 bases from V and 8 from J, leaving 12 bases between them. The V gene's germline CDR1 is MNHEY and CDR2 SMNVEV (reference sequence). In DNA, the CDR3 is TGTGCCAGCAGTCGACCAGGAGGGGAAAAACTGTTTTTT. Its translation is CASSRPGGEKLFF. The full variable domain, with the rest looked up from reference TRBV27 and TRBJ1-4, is EAQVTQNPRYLITVTGKKLTVTCSQNMNHEYMSWYRQDPGLGLRQIYYSMNVEVTDKGDVPEGYKVSRKEKRNFPLILESPSPNQTSLYFCASSRPGGEKLFFGSGTQLSVL.

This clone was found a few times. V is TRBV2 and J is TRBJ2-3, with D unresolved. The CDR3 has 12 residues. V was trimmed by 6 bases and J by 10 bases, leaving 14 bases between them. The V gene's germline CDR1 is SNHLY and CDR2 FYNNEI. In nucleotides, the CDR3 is TGTGCCAGCAGCCTCATTGCCAGTGCGCAGTATTTT. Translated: CASSLIASAQYF.

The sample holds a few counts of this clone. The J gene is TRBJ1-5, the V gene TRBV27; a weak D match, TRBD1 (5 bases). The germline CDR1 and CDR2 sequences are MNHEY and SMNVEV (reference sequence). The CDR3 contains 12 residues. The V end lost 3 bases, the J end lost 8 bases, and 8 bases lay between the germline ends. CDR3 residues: CASSFGGEPQHF. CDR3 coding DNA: TGTGCCAGCAGTTTCGGGGGAGAGCCCCAGCATTTT.

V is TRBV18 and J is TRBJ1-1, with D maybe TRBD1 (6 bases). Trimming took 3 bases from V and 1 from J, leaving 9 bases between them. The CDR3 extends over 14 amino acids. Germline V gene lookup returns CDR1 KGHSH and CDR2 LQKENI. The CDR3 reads CASSPSQGNTEAFF. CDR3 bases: TGTGCCAGCTCACCCTCACAGGGGAACACTGAAGCTTTCTTT.

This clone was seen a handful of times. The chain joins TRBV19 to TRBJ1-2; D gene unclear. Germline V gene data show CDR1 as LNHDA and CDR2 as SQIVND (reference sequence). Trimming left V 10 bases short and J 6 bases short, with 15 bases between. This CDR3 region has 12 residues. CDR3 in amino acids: CATDRWGDGYTF. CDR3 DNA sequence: TGTGCCACAGACCGCTGGGGTGATGGCTACACCTTC.

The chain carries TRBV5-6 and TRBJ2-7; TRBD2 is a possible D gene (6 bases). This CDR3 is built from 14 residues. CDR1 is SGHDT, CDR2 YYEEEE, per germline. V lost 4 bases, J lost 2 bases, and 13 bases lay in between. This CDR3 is CASSGGGATYEQYF. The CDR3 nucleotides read TGTGCCAGCAGCGGCGGAGGGGCCACCTACGAGCAGTACTTC.

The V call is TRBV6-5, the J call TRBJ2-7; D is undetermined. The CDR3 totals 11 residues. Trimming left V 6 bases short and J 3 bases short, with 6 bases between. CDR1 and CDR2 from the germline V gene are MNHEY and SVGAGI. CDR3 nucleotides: TGTGCCAGCAGACTTCTCTACGAGCAGTACTTC. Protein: CASRLLYEQYF.